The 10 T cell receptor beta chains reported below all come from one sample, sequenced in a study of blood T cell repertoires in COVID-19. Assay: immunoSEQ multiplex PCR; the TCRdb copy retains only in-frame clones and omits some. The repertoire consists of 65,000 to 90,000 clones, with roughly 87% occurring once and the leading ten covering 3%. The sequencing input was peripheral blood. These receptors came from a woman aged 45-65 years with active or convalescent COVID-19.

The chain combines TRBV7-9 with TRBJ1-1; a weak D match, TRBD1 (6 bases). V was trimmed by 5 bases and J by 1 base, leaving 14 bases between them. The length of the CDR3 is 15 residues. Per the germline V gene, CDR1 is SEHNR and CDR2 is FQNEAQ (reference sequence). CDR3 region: CASSRSGAWNTEAFF. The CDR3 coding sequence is TGTGCCAGCAGCCGATCAGGGGCGTGGAACACTGAAGCTTTCTTT.

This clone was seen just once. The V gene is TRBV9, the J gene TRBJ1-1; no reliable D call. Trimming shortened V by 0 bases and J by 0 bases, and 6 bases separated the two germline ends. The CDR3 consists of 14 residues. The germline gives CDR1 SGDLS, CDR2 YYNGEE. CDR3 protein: CASSVGSLNTEAFF. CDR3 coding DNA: TGTGCCAGCAGCGTAGGTTCCTTGAACACTGAAGCTTTCTTT. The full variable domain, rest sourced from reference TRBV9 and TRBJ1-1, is DSGVTQTPKHLITATGQRVTLRCSPRSGDLSVYWYQQSLDQGLQFLIQYYNGEERAKGNILERFSAQQFPDLHSELNLSSLELGDSALYFCASSVGSLNTEAFFGQGTRLTVV.

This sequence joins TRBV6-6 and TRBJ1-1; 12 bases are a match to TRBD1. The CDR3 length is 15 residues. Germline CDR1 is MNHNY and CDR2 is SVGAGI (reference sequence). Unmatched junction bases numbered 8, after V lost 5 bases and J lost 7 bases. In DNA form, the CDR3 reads TGTGCCAGCAGTCAAGGGACAGGGGGCCAACTTGAAGCTTTCTTT. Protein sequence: CASSQGTGGQLEAFF.

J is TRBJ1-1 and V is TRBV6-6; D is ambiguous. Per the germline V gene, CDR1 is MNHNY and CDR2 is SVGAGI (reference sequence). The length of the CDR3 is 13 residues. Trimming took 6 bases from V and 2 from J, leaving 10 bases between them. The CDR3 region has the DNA TGTGCCAGCAGCCTTATGACTAACACTGAAGCTTTCTTT. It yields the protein CASSLMTNTEAFF.

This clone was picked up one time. The CDR3 DNA reads as TGTGCCAGCAGCTCCGGACAGCAGCGAATTTCACCCCTCCACTTT. Its protein is CASSSGQQRISPLHF. V and J are TRBV11-2 and TRBJ1-6; a possible D gene is TRBD1 (6 bases). Germline-derived CDR1 and CDR2 are SGHAT and FQNNGV. V was shortened by 4 bases and J by 9 bases, with 16 bases between the two germline ends. The CDR3 sequence is 15 residues long.

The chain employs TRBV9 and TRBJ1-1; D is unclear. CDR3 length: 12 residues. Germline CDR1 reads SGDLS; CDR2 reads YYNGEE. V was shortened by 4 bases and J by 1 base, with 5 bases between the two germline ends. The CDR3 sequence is CASSPQNTEAFF. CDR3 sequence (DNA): TGTGCCAGCAGCCCACAGAACACTGAAGCTTTCTTT.

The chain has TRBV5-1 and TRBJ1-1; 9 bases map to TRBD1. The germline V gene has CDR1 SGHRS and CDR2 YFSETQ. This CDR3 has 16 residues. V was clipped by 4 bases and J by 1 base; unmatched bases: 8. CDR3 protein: CASSPYRQGGNTEAFF. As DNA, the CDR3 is TGCGCCAGCAGCCCTTACCGACAGGGGGGGAACACTGAAGCTTTCTTT. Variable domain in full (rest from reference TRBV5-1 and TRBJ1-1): KAGVTQTPRYLIKTRGQQVTLSCSPISGHRSVSWYQQTPGQGLQFLFEYFSETQRNKGNFPGRFSGRQFSNSRSEMNVSTLELGDSALYLCASSPYRQGGNTEAFFGQGTRLTVV.

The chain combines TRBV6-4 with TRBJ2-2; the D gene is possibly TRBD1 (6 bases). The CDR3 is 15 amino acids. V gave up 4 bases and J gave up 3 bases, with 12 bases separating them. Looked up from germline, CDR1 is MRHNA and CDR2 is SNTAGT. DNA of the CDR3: TGTGCCAGCAGTGCAGGGGCAGGGGACACCGGGGAGCTGTTTTTT. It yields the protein CASSAGAGDTGELFF.

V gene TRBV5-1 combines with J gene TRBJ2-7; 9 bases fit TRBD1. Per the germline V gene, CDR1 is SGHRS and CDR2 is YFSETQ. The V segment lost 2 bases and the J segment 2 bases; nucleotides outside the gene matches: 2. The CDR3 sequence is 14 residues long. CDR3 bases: TGCGCCAGCAGCTTACAGGGGGCTACCTACGAGCAGTACTTC. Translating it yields CASSLQGATYEQYF.

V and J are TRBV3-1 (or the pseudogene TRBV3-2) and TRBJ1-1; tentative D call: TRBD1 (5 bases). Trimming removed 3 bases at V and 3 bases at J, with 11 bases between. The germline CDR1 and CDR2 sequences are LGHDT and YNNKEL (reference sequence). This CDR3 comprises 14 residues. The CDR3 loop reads CASSQIGGDTEAFF. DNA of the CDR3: TGTGCCAGCAGCCAGATCGGAGGGGACACTGAAGCTTTCTTT.